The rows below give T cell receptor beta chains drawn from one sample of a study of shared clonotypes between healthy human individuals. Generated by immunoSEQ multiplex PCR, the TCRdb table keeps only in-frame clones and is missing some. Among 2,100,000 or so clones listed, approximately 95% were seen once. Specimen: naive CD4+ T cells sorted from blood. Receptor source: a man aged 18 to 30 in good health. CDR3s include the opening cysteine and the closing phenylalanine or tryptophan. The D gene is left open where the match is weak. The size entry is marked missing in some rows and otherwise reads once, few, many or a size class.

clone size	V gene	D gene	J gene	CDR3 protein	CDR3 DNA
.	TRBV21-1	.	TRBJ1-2	CASKRDRGDYGYTF	TGTGCCAGTAAGAGGGACAGGGGAGATTATGGCTACACCTTC
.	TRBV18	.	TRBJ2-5	CASSPLEARETQYF	TGTGCCAGCTCACCACTCGAAGCTCGGGAGACCCAGTACTTC
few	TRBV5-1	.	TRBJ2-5	CASSLGGQETQYF	TGCGCCAGCAGCTTGGGAGGACAAGAGACCCAGTACTTC
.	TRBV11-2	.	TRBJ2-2	CASSPGGNTGELFF	TGTGCCAGCAGTCCCGGGGGGAACACCGGGGAGCTGTTTTTT
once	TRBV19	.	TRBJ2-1	CASSIAGATYNEQFF	TGTGCCAGTAGTATAGCGGGAGCGACATACAATGAGCAGTTCTTC
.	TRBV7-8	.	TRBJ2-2	CASSFLAIPNTGELFF	TGTGCCAGCAGCTTCCTAGCGATACCGAACACCGGGGAGCTGTTTTTT
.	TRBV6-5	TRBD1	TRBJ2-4	CASSKPGTGGGIQYF	TGTGCCAGCAGCAAACCCGGGACAGGGGGCGGCATTCAGTACTTC
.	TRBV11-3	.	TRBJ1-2	CASSLGYFYGYTF	TGTGCCAGCAGCTTGGGATACTTCTATGGCTACACCTTC
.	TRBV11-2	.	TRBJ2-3	CASSETGTDTQYF	TGTGCCAGCAGCGAAACGGGCACAGATACGCAGTATTTT
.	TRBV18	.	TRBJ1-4	CASSPQGTNEKLFF	TGTGCCAGCTCACCACAGGGGACGAATGAAAAACTGTTTTTT
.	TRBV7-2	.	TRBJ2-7	CASSPSLHRTYEQYF	TGTGCCAGCAGCCCGTCTCTTCACCGTACCTACGAGCAGTACTTC
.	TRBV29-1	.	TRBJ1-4	CSVAGTNEKLFF	TGCAGCGTTGCAGGGACGAATGAAAAACTGTTTTTT
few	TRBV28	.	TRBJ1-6	CASSLPDISASPLHF	TGTGCCAGCAGTTTACCGGACATCTCGGCCTCACCCCTCCACTTT
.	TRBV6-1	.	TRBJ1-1	CASSVVMGYTEAFF	TGTGCCAGCAGTGTGGTAATGGGGTACACTGAAGCTTTCTTT
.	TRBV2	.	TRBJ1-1	CARRQPMNTEAFF	TGTGCCAGGCGACAGCCTATGAACACTGAAGCTTTCTTT
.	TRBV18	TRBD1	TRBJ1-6	CASSQTGEGVYSPLHF	TGTGCCAGCTCACAGACAGGGGAGGGGGTGTATTCACCCCTCCACTTT
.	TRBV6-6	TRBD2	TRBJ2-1	CASSQGRGVADEQFF	TGTGCCAGCAGCCAAGGGCGGGGGGTGGCGGATGAGCAGTTCTTC
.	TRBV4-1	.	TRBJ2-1	CASSQPIVGPVNEQFF	TGCGCCAGCAGCCAACCTATAGTTGGGCCGGTCAATGAGCAGTTCTTC
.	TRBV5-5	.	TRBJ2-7	CASSREDRMTYEQYF	TGTGCCAGCAGCCGGGAGGACAGGATGACCTACGAGCAGTACTTC
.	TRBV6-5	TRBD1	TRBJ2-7	CASRTGTGIYEQYF	TGTGCCAGCAGAACCGGGACAGGGATCTACGAGCAGTACTTC
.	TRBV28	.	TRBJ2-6	CASSFSLSGANVLTF	TGTGCCAGCAGTTTCTCACTCTCTGGGGCCAACGTCCTGACTTTC
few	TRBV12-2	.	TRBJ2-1	CASRLSGRASDEQFF	TGTGCAAGTCGCCTTAGCGGGAGGGCCTCTGATGAGCAGTTCTTC
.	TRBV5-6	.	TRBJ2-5	CASSSGVHQETQYF	TGTGCCAGCAGCTCCGGGGTCCACCAAGAGACCCAGTACTTC
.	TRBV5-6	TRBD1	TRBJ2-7	CASRPFDRAIYEQYF	TGTGCCAGCAGACCATTTGACAGGGCGATCTACGAGCAGTACTTC
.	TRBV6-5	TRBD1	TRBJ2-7	CASSRGQGSSYEQYF	TGTGCCAGCAGCCGTGGACAGGGGAGCTCCTACGAGCAGTACTTC
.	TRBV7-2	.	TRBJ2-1	CASSFAGYNEQFF	TGTGCCAGCAGCTTTGCAGGGTACAATGAGCAGTTCTTC
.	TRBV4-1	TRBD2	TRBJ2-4	CASSIFSGSGGNKNIQYF	TGCGCCAGCAGCATCTTTAGTGGCAGCGGGGGTAACAAAAACATTCAGTACTTC
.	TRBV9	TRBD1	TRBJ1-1	CASSRGGGNTEAFF	TGTGCCAGCAGTAGAGGGGGCGGGAACACTGAAGCTTTCTTT
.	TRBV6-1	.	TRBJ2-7	CASSERFTSTGEQYF	TGTGCCAGCAGTGAAAGATTTACATCGACGGGGGAGCAGTACTTC
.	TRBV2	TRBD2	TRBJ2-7	CASSGEGTSGTDGQYF	TGTGCCAGCAGCGGGGAAGGGACTAGCGGGACCGACGGGCAGTACTTC
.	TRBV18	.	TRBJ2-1	CASSRGGGNEQFF	TGTGCCAGCTCACGTGGGGGCGGGAATGAGCAGTTCTTC
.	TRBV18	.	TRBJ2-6	CASSPQGAGANVLTF	TGTGCCAGCTCACCCCAGGGAGCTGGGGCCAACGTCCTGACTTTC
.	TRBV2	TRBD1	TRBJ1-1	CASSERGLAFF	TGTGCCAGCAGTGAAAGGGGGCTAGCTTTCTTT